This TCR beta chain was retrieved from a study of neurological immune-mediated disorders. CDR3 size: 16 residues. Germline CDR1 SGHTA, CDR2 FQGNSA. The V end was cut by 0 bases, the J end by 2 bases, with 13 bases between. TCRdb reprocessed the 5' RACE reads via MiXCR and lists one record per CDR3 protein. The sample holds 25,000 to 40,000 distinct CDR3 sequences, 1.5% seen once. This clonotype was seen many times. The sequencing input was PBMCs. This clonotype was obtained from a woman aged 30 to 39 with multiple sclerosis. The chain employs TRBV7-2 and TRBJ1-2; D is possibly TRBD1 (6 bases). The CDR3 reads CASSLASLGGNYGYTF. CDR3 DNA sequence: TGTGCCAGCAGCTTAGCGTCATTAGGGGGAAACTATGGCTACACCTTC.